Presented here are 5 T cell receptor beta chains from one specimen sequenced in a study of cytomegalovirus exposure and HLA in healthy donors. Vbeta (60) and Jbeta (13) primers were used in the PCR. Measured with immunoSEQ multiplex PCR; TCRdb has only the in-frame clones, and not every one. The data contain more than 80,000 clones, about 70% of them singletons. The sequenced sample consisted of PBMCs. All receptors come from a woman in her sixties or seventies in good health and CMV-seropositive.

The chain has TRBV6-6 and TRBJ1-1, with D tentatively TRBD1 (6 bases). The CDR3 totals 14 residues. V lost 4 bases and J lost 1, with 10 bases in between. Germline V gene data show CDR1 as MNHNY and CDR2 as SVGAGI (reference sequence). CDR3 residues: CASSSQGSNTEAFF. CDR3 bases: TGTGCCAGCAGTTCACAGGGCTCGAACACTGAAGCTTTCTTT.

The table lists this clone with a few counts. The rearrangement joins TRBV18 to TRBJ2-3; 7 bases align to TRBD2. The V gene's germline CDR1 is KGHSH and CDR2 LQKENI. The length of the CDR3 is 14 residues. The V and J ends lost 3 bases and 4 bases, in that order; junction bases with no gene match: 4. For the CDR3, the DNA is TGTGCCAGCTCACCCGGGACTAACGCAGATACGCAGTATTTT. Its protein is CASSPGTNADTQYF.

The chain carries TRBV28 and TRBJ2-3; 9 bases are a match to TRBD1. The CDR3 is 16 amino acids. With 7 bases clipped from V and 1 base from J, the junction kept 9 bases outside the gene matches. Germline V gene lookup returns CDR1 MDHEN and CDR2 SYDVKM. The DNA for the CDR3 is TGTGCCAGCACCCGCCAGACAGGGGGAGGCACAGATACGCAGTATTTT. It encodes CASTRQTGGGTDTQYF.

This clone has a handful of counts. V and J are TRBV28 and TRBJ2-5; 7 bases are shared with TRBD1. The CDR3 is 14 residues long. Germline V gene data show CDR1 as MDHEN and CDR2 as SYDVKM. V lost 5 bases and J lost 5; bases outside the gene matches: 8. CDR3 in DNA: TGTGCCAGCAGTCACAGGGGTCATTCTGAGACCCAGTACTTC. This sequence encodes CASSHRGHSETQYF. Variable domain in full (rest from reference TRBV28 and TRBJ2-5): DVKVTQSSRYLVKRTGEKVFLECVQDMDHENMFWYRQDPGLGLRLIYFSYDVKMKEKGDIPEGYSVSREKKERFSLILESASTNQTSMYLCASSHRGHSETQYFGPGTRLLVL.

The chain combines TRBV6-6 with TRBJ1-5; D call uncertain. The CDR3 runs to 14 residues. Germline V CDR1 and CDR2: MNHNY, SVGAGI (reference sequence). The ends were cut back, 6 bases at V and 5 bases at J, with 14 bases in the middle. CDR3 residues: CASSPGERYQPQHF. In DNA, the CDR3 is TGTGCCAGCAGCCCGGGAGAGAGGTATCAGCCCCAGCATTTT.